These 8 T cell receptor beta chains were all obtained from the same sample, sequenced in a study of cytomegalovirus exposure and HLA in healthy donors (TCRdb year 2017). Receptors were amplified or captured by the immunoSEQ multiplex PCR assay. For the multiplex PCR, a mixture combining 60 forward primers for TCR Vbeta segments and 13 reverse primers for TCR Jbeta segments was used. Held by TCRdb, this immuneACCESS table contains in-frame sequences only and omits some clones. Under half of the omission traces to an unresolved V gene where checked; the cause of the rest is unknown. For this sample the table gives under 200,000 clones, of which 85% were detected only once. The top ten clonotypes cover over 2% of the sample. Sequencing input: PBMCs. The receptor set was obtained from a woman between 45 and 65 years old in good health and CMV-seronegative.

This clone was seen just once. V usage is TRBV5-1 and J usage is TRBJ2-7; TRBD2 aligns across 11 bases. Germline trimming cut 0 bases from V and 7 bases from J; bases unmatched to any gene: 6. Germline V gene sequence: CDR1 SGHRS, CDR2 YFSETQ. This CDR3 comprises 15 residues. The CDR3 DNA is TGCGCCAGCAGCTTGGAACTAGCGGGAGTGTCTGAGCAGTACTTC. It is translated as CASSLELAGVSEQYF.

This clone appeared a few times. The rearrangement uses TRBV7-8 and TRBJ1-2, with D maybe TRBD1 (5 bases). V gave up 4 bases and J gave up 7 bases, with 13 bases separating them. This CDR3 region has 13 residues. Germline loops: CDR1 SGHVS, CDR2 FQNEAQ. CDR3 amino acids: CASSYRTEIGYTF. CDR3 nucleotide sequence: TGTGCCAGCAGCTACAGGACGGAGATTGGCTACACCTTC.

The chain combines TRBV18 with TRBJ1-5, with D unclear. Trimming left V 2 bases short and J 0 bases short, with 8 bases between. The CDR3 is 15 amino acids. From germline, CDR1 is KGHSH and CDR2 LQKENI. This CDR3 is CASSPGQNSNQPQHF. DNA of the CDR3: TGTGCCAGCTCACCAGGGCAGAATAGCAATCAGCCCCAGCATTTT.

In this sample, this clone turned up once. The chain uses TRBV10-3 and TRBJ2-5; TRBD2 is a possible D gene (6 bases). There are 15 residues in the CDR3. The ends were cut back, 8 bases at V and 2 bases at J, with 18 bases in the middle. Looked up from germline, CDR1 is ENHRY and CDR2 is SYGVKD. CDR3 DNA: TGTGCCATCGGGGTGGACGGAGGGCGACAAGAGACCCAGTACTTC. As protein: CAIGVDGGRQETQYF.

The CDR3 protein is CASSPGGQGAREKLFF. The CDR3 DNA reads TGTGCCAGCAGTCCTGGGGGACAGGGGGCCCGGGAAAAACTGTTTTTT. This chain joins TRBV28 and TRBJ1-4; 12 bases line up with TRBD1. The CDR3 is 16 amino acids. CDR1 is MDHEN and CDR2 is SYDVKM in the germline V gene. Trimming at V came to 5 bases and at J to 8 bases, leaving 9 bases not matched to a gene.

The V gene is TRBV5-6, the J gene TRBJ2-1; the match to TRBD2 covers 10 bases. Germline loops: CDR1 SGHDT, CDR2 YYEEEE. CDR3 size: 17 residues. V trimming: 0 bases; J trimming: 5 bases; junction bases outside the gene matches: 8. In nucleotides, the CDR3 is TGTGCCAGCAGCTTGGCTATAGGACTAGCGGCGAACAATGAGCAGTTCTTC. Translating gives CASSLAIGLAANNEQFF.

The chain couples TRBV18 to TRBJ2-1, with TRBD2 matching over 9 bases. J lost 6 bases, V lost 2 bases, and 5 bases had no gene match. The CDR3 sequence is 15 residues long. CDR1 is KGHSH, CDR2 LQKENI, per germline. The chain's CDR3 is CASSPSREGGNEQFF. CDR3 bases: TGTGCCAGCTCACCATCGCGGGAGGGCGGCAATGAGCAGTTCTTC.

This rearrangement joins TRBV7-9 to TRBJ1-1, with D unclear. CDR1 is SEHNR and CDR2 is FQNEAQ in the germline V gene (reference sequence). The CDR3 length is 11 residues. V was shortened by 1 base and J by 7 bases, with 4 bases between the two germline ends. The CDR3 nucleotides are TGTGCCAGCAGCTTAGACAATGAAGCTTTCTTT. Translated, it gives CASSLDNEAFF.